These 14 T cell receptor beta chains share one sample of origin, sequenced in a study of metastatic and nonmetastatic thyroid tumors. Via MiXCR, TCRdb re-called the PCR reads. The repertoire holds tens of thousands of clones, with about 27% as singletons. Thyroid surgery took place with no prior treatment in any patient. Sequences were obtained from blood. Receptors originate from a male donor with papillary thyroid cancer or a benign thyroid nodule (not recorded which). Some clones in this sample may be carry-over from other donors' samples.

This rearrangement joins TRBV5-8 to TRBJ1-4; the match to TRBD1 covers 7 bases. V lost 3 bases to trimming and J lost 4 bases; unmatched junction nucleotides: 6. The germline V gene encodes CDR1 SGHTS and CDR2 YDEGEE. The CDR3 runs to 15 residues. The CDR3 sequence: CASSYQGGVNEKLFF. The CDR3 nucleotides are TGTGCCAGCAGCTACCAGGGGGGCGTTAATGAAAAACTGTTTTTT.

The chain recombines TRBV20-1 with TRBJ2-7; perhaps D is TRBD1 or TRBD2 (5 bases each). V lost 4 bases to trimming and J lost 7 bases, with 23 bases between them. Germline V lookup: CDR1 DFQATT, CDR2 SNEGSKA (reference sequence). This CDR3 contains 15 residues. CDR3 in DNA: TGCAGTGCTACCCCCCCAGAGGGACCGAGTAATGAGCAGTACTTC. Amino acid sequence: CSATPPEGPSNEQYF.

This clone is categorized as medium-sized (0.01 to 0.1%). CDR3 bases: TGTGCCAGCAGTGAAGCGGGAGGGTCCTACAATGAGCAGTTCTTC. Amino acids: CASSEAGGSYNEQFF. The J gene is TRBJ2-1, the V gene TRBV6-1, with 7 nucleotides matching TRBD2. Losses at the gene ends were 0 bases for V and 1 base for J; bases not matched to a gene: 0. Looked up from germline, CDR1 is MNHNS and CDR2 is SASEGT. The CDR3 spans 15 residues.

This chain uses TRBV7-2 with TRBJ2-2, with 12 bases matching TRBD2. J lost 6 bases, V lost 0 bases, and 8 bases had no gene match. The length of the CDR3 is 18 residues. Germline values: CDR1 SGHTA, CDR2 FQGNSA. CDR3: CASSLAASGGAGSGELFF. The DNA for the CDR3 is TGTGCCAGCAGCTTAGCGGCTAGCGGGGGGGCCGGGTCCGGGGAGCTGTTTTTT.

V usage is TRBV3-1 and J usage is TRBJ1-1, with no clear D. Germline CDR1 and CDR2: LGHDT and YNNKEL (reference sequence). This CDR3 has 14 amino acids. The V gene lost 0 bases and the J gene lost 0 bases, with 5 bases spanning the gap. The DNA for the CDR3 is TGTGCCAGCAGCCAAGATCTAATGAACACTGAAGCTTTCTTT. It translates to CASSQDLMNTEAFF.

This clone was observed at least ten times. The chain employs TRBV5-8 and TRBJ2-7, with D uncertain. V was cut by 4 bases and J by 0 bases, with 17 bases left in between. Germline CDR1 reads SGHTS; CDR2 reads YDEGEE. The CDR3 sequence is 16 residues long. The CDR3 DNA reads TGTGCCAGCAGCCCCCCCAACGGCTCGAGCTCCTACGAGCAGTACTTC. Its protein is CASSPPNGSSSYEQYF.

This clone came up a few times. A much bigger clone sits one base away, suggesting this may be a read error. The chain is built from TRBV27 and TRBJ2-2; D is undetermined. This CDR3 has 13 amino acids. The germline V gene has CDR1 MNHEY and CDR2 SMNVEV (reference sequence). Trimming took 7 bases from V and 1 from J, leaving 7 bases between them. The CDR3 loop is CASTSVNTGELFF. The CDR3 region has the DNA TGTGCCAGCACAAGCGTGAACACCGGGGAGCTGTTTTTT.

There are many counts of this clone. A much larger clone differs from this one at a single base, so this may be a read error. The genes are TRBV7-8 and TRBJ1-1; D unclear. The germline V gene encodes CDR1 SGHVS and CDR2 FQNEAQ. The CDR3 loop spans 13 amino acids. V lost 6 bases, J lost 0 bases, and 8 bases lay in between. This CDR3 is CASRRSMNTEAFF. CDR3 coding DNA: TGTGCCAGCAGGAGAAGTATGAACACTGAAGCTTTCTTT. Combining the CDR3 with reference TRBV7-8 and TRBJ1-1 gives the whole variable domain GAGVSQSPRYKVAKRGQDVALRCDPISGHVSLFWYQQALGQGPEFLTYFQNEAQLDKSGLPSDRFFAERPEGSVSTLKIQRTQQEDSAVYLCASRRSMNTEAFFGQGTRLTVV.

On this clone itself: Other DNA sequences in the same sample also yield this CDR3. This chain connects TRBV12-3 or TRBV12-4 to TRBJ1-6; tentative D call: TRBD1 (6 bases). The length of the CDR3 is 13 residues. The V gene lost 8 bases and the J gene lost 8 bases, with 13 bases spanning the gap. CDR3 residues: CASRRGADSPLHF. CDR3 bases: TGTGCCAGCCGGAGGGGGGCCGATTCACCCCTCCACTTT.

V usage is TRBV4-2 and J usage is TRBJ2-7, with 10 bases aligning to TRBD1. V lost 4 bases, J lost 0 bases, and 3 bases stayed unmatched. This CDR3 region has 15 residues. Per the germline V gene, CDR1 is LGHNA and CDR2 is YNFKEQ. Here the CDR3 reads CASSRGTGASYEQYF. In DNA form, the CDR3 reads TGTGCCAGCAGCCGAGGGACAGGGGCCTCCTACGAGCAGTACTTC.

This clone came up many times. The chain joins TRBV18 to TRBJ2-4, with no clear D. The V end was cut by 2 bases, the J end by 7 bases, with 9 bases between. The CDR3 spans 13 residues. Germline lookup yields CDR1 KGHSH and CDR2 LQKENI. Here the CDR3 reads CASSPGQSNIQYF. The CDR3 nucleotides are TGTGCCAGCTCACCAGGGCAGAGTAACATTCAGTACTTC.

The V call is TRBV19, the J call TRBJ1-1; possibly TRBD1 for D (5 bases). This CDR3 has 13 amino acids. From germline, CDR1 is LNHDA and CDR2 SQIVND (reference sequence). Trimming removed 5 bases from V and 6 bases from J, with 13 bases in between. The CDR3 DNA reads as TGTGCCAGTAGTTCGGGGGGATGGGCTGAAGCTTTCTTT. Residues: CASSSGGWAEAFF.

V is TRBV20-1 and J is TRBJ2-6, with 7 positions matching TRBD1. Trimming took 6 bases from V and 1 from J; bases not matched to a gene: 9. The CDR3 contains 16 residues. The germline gives CDR1 DFQATT, CDR2 SNEGSKA (reference sequence). The DNA of the CDR3 is TGCAGTGCGCCTGGACAGGCAGCTTCTGGGGCCAACGTCCTGACTTTC. This sequence encodes CSAPGQAASGANVLTF.

This sequence joins TRBV5-1 and TRBJ2-1; 9 bases match TRBD1. The CDR3 is 14 amino acids. The germline gives CDR1 SGHRS, CDR2 YFSETQ. The trim removed 8 bases at V and 7 bases at J, leaving 10 bases unmatched. The CDR3: CASTRDRERNEQFF. As DNA, the CDR3 is TGCGCCAGTACCCGGGACAGGGAGAGGAATGAGCAGTTCTTC.